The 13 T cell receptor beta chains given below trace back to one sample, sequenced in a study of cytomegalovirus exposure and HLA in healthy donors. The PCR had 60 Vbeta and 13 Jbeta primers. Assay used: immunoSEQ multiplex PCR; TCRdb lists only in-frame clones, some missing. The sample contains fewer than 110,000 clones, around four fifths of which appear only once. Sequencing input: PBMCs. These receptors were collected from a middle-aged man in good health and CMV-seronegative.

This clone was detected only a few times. The DNA of the CDR3 is TGTGCCAGAAGCTTAGATTGGGCAACTGAAGCTTTCTTT. Amino acid sequence: CARSLDWATEAFF. The V and J genes are TRBV5-3 and TRBJ1-1; D is unclear. TRBV5-3 is labeled an ORF, and its function is uncertain. The V gene lost 2 bases and the J gene lost 5 bases, with 10 bases spanning the gap. The length of the CDR3 is 13 residues.

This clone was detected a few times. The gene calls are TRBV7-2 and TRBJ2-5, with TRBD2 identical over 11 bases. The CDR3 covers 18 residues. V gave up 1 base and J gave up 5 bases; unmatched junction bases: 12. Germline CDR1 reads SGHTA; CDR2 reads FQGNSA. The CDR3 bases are TGTGCCAGCAGCTTAGGGCGTCTAGCGGGGGGCCCGTGGGAGACCCAGTACTTC. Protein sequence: CASSLGRLAGGPWETQYF.

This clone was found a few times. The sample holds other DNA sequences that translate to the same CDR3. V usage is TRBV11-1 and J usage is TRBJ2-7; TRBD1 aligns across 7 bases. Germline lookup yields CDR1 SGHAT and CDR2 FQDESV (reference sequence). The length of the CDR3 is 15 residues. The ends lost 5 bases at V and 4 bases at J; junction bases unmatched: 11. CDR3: CASSDPGTVPYEQYV. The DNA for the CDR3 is TGTGCCAGCAGCGATCCCGGGACAGTTCCTTACGAGCAGTACGTC.

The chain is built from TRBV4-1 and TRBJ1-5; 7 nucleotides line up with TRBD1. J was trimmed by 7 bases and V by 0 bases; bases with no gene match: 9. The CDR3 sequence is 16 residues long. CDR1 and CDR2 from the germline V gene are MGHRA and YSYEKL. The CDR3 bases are TGCGCCAGCAGCCAAGATCGGAGACAGGGAGGCCAGCCCCAGCATTTT. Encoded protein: CASSQDRRQGGQPQHF.

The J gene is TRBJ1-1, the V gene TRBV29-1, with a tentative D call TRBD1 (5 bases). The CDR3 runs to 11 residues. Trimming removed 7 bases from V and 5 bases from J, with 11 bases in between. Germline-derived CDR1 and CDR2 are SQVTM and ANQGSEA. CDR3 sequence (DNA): TGCAGCGCGGGGGGGGAGACTGAAGCTTTCTTT. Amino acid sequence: CSAGGETEAFF.

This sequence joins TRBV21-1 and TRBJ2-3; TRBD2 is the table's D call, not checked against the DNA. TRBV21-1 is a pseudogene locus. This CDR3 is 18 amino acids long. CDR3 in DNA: TGTGCCAGCAGCTCCCCGGGACTAGCGGGGGCCAACACAGATACGCAGTATTTT. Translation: CASSSPGLAGANTDTQYF.

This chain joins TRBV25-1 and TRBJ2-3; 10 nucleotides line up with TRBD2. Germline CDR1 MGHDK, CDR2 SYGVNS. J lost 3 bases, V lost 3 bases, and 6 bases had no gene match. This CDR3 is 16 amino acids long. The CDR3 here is CASSEAAGGPTDTQYF. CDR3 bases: TGTGCCAGCAGTGAGGCAGCGGGGGGGCCGACAGATACGCAGTATTTT.

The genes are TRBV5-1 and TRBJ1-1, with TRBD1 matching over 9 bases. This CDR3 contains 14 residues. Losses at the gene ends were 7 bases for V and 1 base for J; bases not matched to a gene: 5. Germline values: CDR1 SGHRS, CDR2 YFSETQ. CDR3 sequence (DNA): TGCGCCAGCGGAGGGGACAGGGAGAACACTGAAGCTTTCTTT. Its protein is CASGGDRENTEAFF.

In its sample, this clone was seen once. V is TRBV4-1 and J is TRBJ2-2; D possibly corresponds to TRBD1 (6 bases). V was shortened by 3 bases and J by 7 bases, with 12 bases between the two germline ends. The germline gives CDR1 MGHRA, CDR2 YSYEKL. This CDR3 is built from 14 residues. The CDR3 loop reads CASSQGASIGELFF. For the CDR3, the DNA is TGCGCCAGCAGCCAGGGGGCAAGTATCGGGGAGCTGTTTTTT.

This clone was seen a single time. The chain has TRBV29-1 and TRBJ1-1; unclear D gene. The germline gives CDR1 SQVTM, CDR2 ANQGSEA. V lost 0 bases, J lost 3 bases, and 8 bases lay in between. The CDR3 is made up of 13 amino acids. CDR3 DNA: TGCAGCGTTGAAGACAGTTCCTACACTGAAGCTTTCTTT. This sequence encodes CSVEDSSYTEAFF.

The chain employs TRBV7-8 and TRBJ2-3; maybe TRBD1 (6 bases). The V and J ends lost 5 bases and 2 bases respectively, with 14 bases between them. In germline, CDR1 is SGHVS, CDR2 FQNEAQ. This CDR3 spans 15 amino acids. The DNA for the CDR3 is TGTGCCAGCAGCCTGTTGACAGGTGTCACAGATACGCAGTATTTT. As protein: CASSLLTGVTDTQYF.

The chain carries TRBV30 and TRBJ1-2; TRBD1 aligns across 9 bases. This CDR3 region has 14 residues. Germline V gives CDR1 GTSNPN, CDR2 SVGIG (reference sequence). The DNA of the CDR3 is TGTGCGGCTAAAGGGGGACAGGGTAACTATGGCTACACCTTC. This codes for CAAKGGQGNYGYTF.

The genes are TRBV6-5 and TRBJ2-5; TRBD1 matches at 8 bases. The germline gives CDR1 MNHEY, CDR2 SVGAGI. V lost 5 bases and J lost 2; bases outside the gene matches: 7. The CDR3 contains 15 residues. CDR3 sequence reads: CASSTRQGFQETQYF. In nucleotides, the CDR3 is TGTGCCAGCAGTACGCGACAGGGGTTTCAAGAGACCCAGTACTTC.